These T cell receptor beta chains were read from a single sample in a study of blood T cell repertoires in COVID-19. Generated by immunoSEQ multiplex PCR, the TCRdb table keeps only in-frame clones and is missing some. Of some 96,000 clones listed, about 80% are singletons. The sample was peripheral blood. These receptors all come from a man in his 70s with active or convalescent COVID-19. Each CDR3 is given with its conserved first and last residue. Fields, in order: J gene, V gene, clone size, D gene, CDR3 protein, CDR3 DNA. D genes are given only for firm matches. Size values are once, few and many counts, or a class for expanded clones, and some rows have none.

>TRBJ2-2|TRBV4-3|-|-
CASSQTDSGELFF
TGCGCCAGCAGCCAGACCGACAGCGGGGAGCTGTTTTTT
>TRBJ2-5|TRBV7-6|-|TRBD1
CASSLVPGGEETQYF
TGTGCCAGCAGCTTAGTGCCAGGGGGCGAAGAGACCCAGTACTTC
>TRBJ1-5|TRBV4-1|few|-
CASSPDRTRNQPQHF
TGCGCCAGCAGCCCCGACAGGACCCGCAATCAGCCCCAGCATTTT
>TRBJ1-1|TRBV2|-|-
CASTKEEMNTEAFF
TGTGCCAGCACCAAGGAGGAGATGAACACTGAAGCTTTCTTT
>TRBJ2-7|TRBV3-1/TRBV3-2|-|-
CASSQDYPNYEQYF
TGTGCCAGCAGCCAGGACTATCCAAACTACGAGCAGTACTTC
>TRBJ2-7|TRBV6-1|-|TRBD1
CASSANEWDRPRYEQYF
TGTGCCAGCAGTGCCAATGAATGGGACAGACCTAGATACGAGCAGTACTTC
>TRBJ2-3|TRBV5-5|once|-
CASSYSGSTDTQYF
TGTGCCAGCAGCTATAGCGGTAGCACAGATACGCAGTATTTT
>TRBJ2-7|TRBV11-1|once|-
CASSLQSRVSYEQYF
TGTGCCAGCAGCTTACAATCCAGGGTGTCCTACGAGCAGTACTTC
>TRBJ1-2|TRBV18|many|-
CASSPTGPGDGYTF
TGTGCCAGCTCTCCAACAGGGCCCGGAGATGGCTACACCTTC
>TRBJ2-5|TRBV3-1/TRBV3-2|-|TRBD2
CASSPLAGGPETQYF
TGTGCCAGCAGCCCACTAGCGGGGGGCCCAGAGACCCAGTACTTC
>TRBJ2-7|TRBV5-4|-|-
CASSLTPLYEQYF
TGTGCCAGCAGCCTGACACCCCTCTACGAGCAGTACTTC
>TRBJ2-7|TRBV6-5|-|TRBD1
CASSNGQGMTYEQYF
TGTGCCAGCAGTAACGGACAGGGGATGACCTACGAGCAGTACTTC
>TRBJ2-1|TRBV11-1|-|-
CASGSAASYNEQFF
TGTGCCAGCGGGTCGGCGGCCTCCTACAATGAGCAGTTCTTC
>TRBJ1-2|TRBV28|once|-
CASSLSGINYGYTF
TGTGCCAGCAGTTTATCCGGGATTAACTATGGCTACACCTTC
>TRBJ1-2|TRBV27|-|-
CASSLTANYGYTF
TGTGCCAGCAGTCTTACAGCTAACTATGGCTACACCTTC
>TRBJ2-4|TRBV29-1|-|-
CSADTGSQGVQYF
TGCAGCGCCGACACCGGGAGCCAGGGCGTTCAGTACTTC
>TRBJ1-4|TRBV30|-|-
CAWRPGLNEKLFF
TGTGCCTGGAGACCAGGGTTGAATGAAAAACTGTTTTTT
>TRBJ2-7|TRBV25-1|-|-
CASRGLGPYEQYF
TGTGCCAGCAGGGGACTGGGCCCCTACGAGCAGTACTTC
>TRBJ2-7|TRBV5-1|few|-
CASSLGARGTYEQYF
TGCGCCAGCAGCTTGGGGGCCAGGGGAACCTACGAGCAGTACTTC
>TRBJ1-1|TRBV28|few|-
CASSWAGVNTEAFF
TGTGCCAGCAGTTGGGCAGGGGTGAACACTGAAGCTTTCTTT
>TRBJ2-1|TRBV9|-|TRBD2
CASSPYGTSGTNEQFF
TGTGCCAGCAGCCCATATGGGACTAGCGGGACCAATGAGCAGTTCTTC
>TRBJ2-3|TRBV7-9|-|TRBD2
CASSRSRLAGGPYADTQYF
TGTGCCAGCAGCCGATCCCGACTAGCGGGAGGGCCCTATGCAGATACGCAGTATTTT
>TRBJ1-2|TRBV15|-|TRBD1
CATSRERDSYGYTF
TGTGCCACCAGCAGAGAGCGGGACAGCTATGGCTACACCTTC
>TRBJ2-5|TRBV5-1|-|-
CASVRDVSAAQETQYF
TGCGCCAGCGTGAGGGATGTGTCAGCCGCGCAAGAGACCCAGTACTTC
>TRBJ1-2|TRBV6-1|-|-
CASSDAGPYGYTF
TGTGCCAGCAGTGATGCAGGTCCCTATGGCTACACCTTC
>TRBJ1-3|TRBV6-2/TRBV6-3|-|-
CASSPGAGPYISGNTIYF
TGTGCCAGCAGCCCTGGAGCAGGGCCCTATATCTCCGGAAACACCATATATTTT
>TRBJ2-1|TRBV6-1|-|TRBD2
CASSETPQRGVREQFF
TGTGCCAGCAGTGAGACTCCTCAGCGGGGGGTTCGTGAGCAGTTCTTC
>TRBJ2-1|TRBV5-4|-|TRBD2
CASNFGGASSYNEQFF
TGTGCCAGCAACTTCGGGGGGGCGAGCTCCTACAATGAGCAGTTCTTC
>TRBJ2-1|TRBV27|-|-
CASSNLIPGNEQFF
TGTGCCAGCAGTAACCTAATCCCGGGGAATGAGCAGTTCTTC
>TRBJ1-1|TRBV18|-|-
CASSPTETNTEAFF
TGTGCCAGCTCACCAACGGAGACGAACACTGAAGCTTTCTTT
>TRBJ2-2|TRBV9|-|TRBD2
CASSVTPGGPGTGELFF
TGTGCCAGCAGCGTAACCCCGGGGGGGCCGGGCACCGGGGAGCTGTTTTTT
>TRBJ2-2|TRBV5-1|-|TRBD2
CASSWGRVNTGELFF
TGCGCCAGCAGCTGGGGGAGGGTGAACACCGGGGAGCTGTTTTTT
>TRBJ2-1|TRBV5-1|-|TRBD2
CASSLSGSTHEQFF
TGCGCCAGCAGCCTTAGCGGGAGTACCCATGAGCAGTTCTTC
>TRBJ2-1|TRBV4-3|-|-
CASSLGVGTDEQFF
TGCGCCAGCAGCCTAGGGGTGGGAACCGATGAGCAGTTCTTC
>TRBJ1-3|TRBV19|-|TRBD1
CASSSLDRVTGNTIYF
TGTGCCAGTAGTTCCCTGGACAGGGTCACTGGAAACACCATATATTTT
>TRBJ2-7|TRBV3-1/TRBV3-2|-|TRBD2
CASSPRTSGSIYEQYF
TGTGCCAGCAGCCCGAGGACTAGCGGGAGTATCTACGAGCAGTACTTC
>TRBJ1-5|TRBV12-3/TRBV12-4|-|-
CASSFRVNQPQHF
TGTGCCAGCAGTTTCAGGGTCAATCAGCCCCAGCATTTT
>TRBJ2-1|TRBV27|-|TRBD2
CASSPTSGGAYNEQFF
TGTGCCAGCAGTCCCACTAGCGGGGGGGCGTACAATGAGCAGTTCTTC
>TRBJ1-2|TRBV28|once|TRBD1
CASREQGAYGYGYTF
TGTGCCAGCAGAGAACAGGGGGCGTACGGCTATGGCTACACCTTC
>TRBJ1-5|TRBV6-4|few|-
CASSTMGQNNQPQHF
TGTGCCAGCAGTACCATGGGACAAAACAATCAGCCCCAGCATTTT
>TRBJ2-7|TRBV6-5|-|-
CASRVQGTYEQYF
TGTGCCAGCAGGGTCCAGGGGACCTACGAGCAGTACTTC
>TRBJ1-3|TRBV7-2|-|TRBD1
CASSPRQGRAGNTIYF
TGTGCCAGCAGCCCCCGACAGGGGCGGGCGGGAAACACCATATATTTT
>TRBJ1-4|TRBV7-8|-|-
CASSLESGNEKLFF
TGTGCCAGCAGCTTAGAGTCAGGGAATGAAAAACTGTTTTTT
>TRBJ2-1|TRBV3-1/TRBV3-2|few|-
CASSPGNEQFF
TGTGCCAGCAGCCCCGGCAATGAGCAGTTCTTC
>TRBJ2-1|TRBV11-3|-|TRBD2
CASSPPGGSYNEQFF
TGTGCCAGCAGCCCCCCCGGCGGGAGCTACAATGAGCAGTTCTTC
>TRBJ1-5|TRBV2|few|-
CASSDGPSNQPQHF
TGTGCCAGCAGTGACGGTCCCAGCAATCAGCCCCAGCATTTT
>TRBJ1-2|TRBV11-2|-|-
CASSLEIATHNYGYTF
TGTGCCAGCAGCTTAGAAATAGCTACCCATAACTATGGCTACACCTTC
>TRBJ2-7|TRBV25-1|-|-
CASSRRETYEQYF
TGTGCCAGCAGTCGAAGGGAGACCTACGAGCAGTACTTC
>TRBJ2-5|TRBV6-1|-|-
CASSEGQGEQETQYF
TGTGCCAGCAGTGAGGGTCAGGGTGAGCAAGAGACCCAGTACTTC
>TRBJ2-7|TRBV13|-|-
CASSLASRSEQYF
TGTGCCAGCAGCTTAGCGTCCCGGTCCGAGCAGTACTTC
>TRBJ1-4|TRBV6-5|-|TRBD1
CASSSGGQGNEKLFF
TGTGCCAGCAGCTCGGGGGGACAGGGGAATGAAAAACTGTTTTTT